The 27 T cell receptor beta chains below were found in one sample sequenced in a study of T cell responses to AZD1222 COVID-19 vaccine. The method was immunoSEQ multiplex PCR; TCRdb's version includes in-frame clones alone and lacks a portion of them. The data show about 97,000 clones, about 86% seen once. The material sequenced was peripheral blood, taken on day 0 of AZD1222 vaccination. These receptors came from an adult in good health.

The chain combines TRBV5-1 with TRBJ1-1; 8 bases map to TRBD1. The CDR3 sequence is 15 residues long. CDR1 and CDR2 from the germline V gene are SGHRS and YFSETQ. Unmatched junction bases numbered 5, after V lost 3 bases and J lost 1 base. Here the CDR3 DNA reads TGCGCCAGCAGCTCGGCCGGGACAGGGAACACTGAAGCTTTCTTT. Translated: CASSSAGTGNTEAFF.

The chain combines TRBV30 with TRBJ2-1, with D possibly called TRBD1 or TRBD2 (6 bases each). The V gene's germline CDR1 is GTSNPN and CDR2 SVGIG (reference sequence). This CDR3 comprises 16 residues. CDR3 protein: CAMDRAGHDQRHEQFF. CDR3 sequence (DNA): TGTGCGATGGATAGGGCGGGACACGACCAAAGACATGAGCAGTTCTTC.

The CDR3 DNA reads as TGTGCCAGCAGTTACGAAAGACTTAGCAATCAGCCCCAGCATTTT. Its protein is CASSYERLSNQPQHF. V and J are TRBV6-2 or TRBV6-3 and TRBJ1-5; D gene unclear. V lost 2 bases and J 0 bases, leaving 8 bases between the germline ends. Germline loops: CDR1 MNHEY, CDR2 SVGEGT. The CDR3 length is 15 residues.

V and J are TRBV2 and TRBJ1-2; D ambiguous. V lost 4 bases to trimming and J lost 4 bases, with 28 bases between them. The CDR3 loop spans 19 amino acids. Germline CDR1 SNHLY, CDR2 FYNNEI. The CDR3 loop is CASSAPRSGRPVSVYGYTF. As DNA, the CDR3 is TGTGCCAGCAGTGCCCCTCGATCAGGACGACCGGTATCCGTCTATGGCTACACCTTC.

The chain couples TRBV28 to TRBJ2-3; no clear D. V lost 0 bases to trimming and J lost 4 bases, with 5 bases between them. Germline CDR1 and CDR2: MDHEN and SYDVKM. The CDR3 extends over 13 amino acids. CDR3 in DNA: TGTGCCAGCAGTTTATGGTGGGCAGATACGCAGTATTTT. Its translation is CASSLWWADTQYF.

The V and J genes are TRBV28 and TRBJ1-1; D not resolved. Germline V gene lookup returns CDR1 MDHEN and CDR2 SYDVKM. CDR3 length: 14 residues. Trimming took 7 bases from V and 1 from J, leaving 13 bases between them. CDR3 DNA sequence: TGTGCCAGCATGCACTCCCGAGAGAACACTGAAGCTTTCTTT. It is translated as CASMHSRENTEAFF.

The chain recombines TRBV9 with TRBJ1-1, with TRBD1 as a possible D gene (5 bases). Germline values: CDR1 SGDLS, CDR2 YYNGEE. This CDR3 has 16 amino acids. Trimming shortened V by 0 bases and J by 0 bases, and 12 bases separated the two germline ends. CDR3 region: CASSVDPRGLNTEAFF. In nucleotides, the CDR3 is TGTGCCAGCAGCGTAGATCCCCGGGGCCTGAACACTGAAGCTTTCTTT.

CDR3 bases: TGTGCCAGCAGCACCCTAGTCGGGCATGAGCAGTTCTTC. It translates to CASSTLVGHEQFF. This chain uses TRBV6-5 with TRBJ2-1, with D unclear. The CDR3 spans 13 residues. The V end was cut by 6 bases, the J end by 8 bases, with 14 bases between. Germline CDR1 is MNHEY and CDR2 is SVGAGI.

This clone was seen a handful of times. V is TRBV29-1 and J is TRBJ1-1; D is uncertain. The CDR3 loop spans 13 amino acids. Germline V gene data show CDR1 as SQVTM and CDR2 as ANQGSEA. Trimming stripped 4 bases from V and 1 base from J, with 10 bases between. The CDR3 reads CSVVVSSNTEAFF. The CDR3, as DNA: TGCAGCGTTGTGGTCAGTTCGAACACTGAAGCTTTCTTT.

V gene TRBV6-2 or TRBV6-3 combines with J gene TRBJ1-3; no reliable D call. The ends were cut back, 5 bases at V and 0 bases at J, with 14 bases in the middle. This CDR3 comprises 16 residues. Germline values: CDR1 MNHEY, CDR2 SVGEGT. The CDR3 DNA follows: TGTGCCAGCAGTAATGGTGGCACACGCTCTGGAAACACCATATATTTT. Translation gives CASSNGGTRSGNTIYF.

J is TRBJ2-3 and V is TRBV7-3; D possibly matches TRBD1 or TRBD2 (5 bases each). Germline loops: CDR1 SGHTA, CDR2 FQGTGA. This CDR3 region has 16 residues. The V end was cut by 0 bases, the J end by 4 bases, with 14 bases between. CDR3 amino acids: CASSLTGPGGADTQYF. The CDR3 coding sequence is TGTGCCAGCAGCTTAACGGGACCCGGTGGGGCAGATACGCAGTATTTT.

J is TRBJ1-1 and V is TRBV7-2; 9 positions agree with TRBD1. The CDR3 extends over 16 amino acids. J was trimmed by 3 bases and V by 5 bases; bases with no gene match: 10. Germline lookup yields CDR1 SGHTA and CDR2 FQGNSA. CDR3 residues: CASSKPGQGQDTEAFF. DNA for the CDR3: TGTGCCAGCAGCAAACCGGGACAGGGCCAAGACACTGAAGCTTTCTTT.

This chain links TRBV4-1 with TRBJ1-1, with 7 bases fitting TRBD1. This CDR3 spans 15 amino acids. The junction had 4 bases not matched to a gene; V was cut back by 2 bases and J by 1 base. Germline V gene sequence: CDR1 MGHRA, CDR2 YSYEKL. The CDR3 bases are TGCGCCAGCAGCCAACCCCGACAGGGGAACACTGAAGCTTTCTTT. Amino acids: CASSQPRQGNTEAFF.

The genes are TRBV28 and TRBJ1-6; D possibly corresponds to TRBD1 (5 bases). The CDR3 is 14 residues long. Germline-derived CDR1 and CDR2 are MDHEN and SYDVKM. Trimming left V 2 bases short and J 9 bases short, with 11 bases between. The CDR3 sequence: CASSLPTQGSPLHF. In DNA, the CDR3 is TGTGCCAGCAGTTTACCAACGCAGGGTTCACCCCTCCACTTT.

This clone came up once. The chain joins TRBV5-4 to TRBJ2-2; unclear D gene. Trimming stripped 0 bases from V and 7 bases from J, with 16 bases between. Germline V gives CDR1 SGHNT, CDR2 YYREEE (reference sequence). The CDR3 is made up of 16 amino acids. This chain's CDR3 is CASSLDVGFSGGELFF. The CDR3 bases are TGTGCCAGCAGCTTGGATGTTGGGTTCTCTGGCGGGGAGCTGTTTTTT.

V gene TRBV28 combines with J gene TRBJ2-2, with a tentative D call TRBD1 (6 bases). There are 11 residues in the CDR3. CDR1 MDHEN and CDR2 SYDVKM come from the germline V gene. V gave up 7 bases and J gave up 6 bases, with 6 bases separating them. CDR3 amino acids: CASKGAGELFF. The CDR3 DNA follows: TGTGCCAGCAAGGGGGCCGGGGAGCTGTTTTTT.

V and J are TRBV7-2 and TRBJ1-5; the match to TRBD1 covers 8 bases. J was trimmed by 6 bases and V by 3 bases; bases with no gene match: 4. The CDR3 has 14 residues. Looked up from germline, CDR1 is SGHTA and CDR2 is FQGNSA. The CDR3 DNA reads as TGTGCCAGCAGCTTTTTACAGGGGGGTCAGCCCCAGCATTTT. Translating it yields CASSFLQGGQPQHF.

The V and J genes are TRBV19 and TRBJ2-7, with D perhaps matching TRBD1 (5 bases). V shed 3 bases and J shed 5 bases, with 17 bases lying between them. This CDR3 has 15 residues. Germline assignment: CDR1 LNHDA and CDR2 SQIVND (reference sequence). CDR3: CASSIRTARAHEQYF. Written as DNA, the CDR3 is TGTGCCAGTAGTATCAGGACGGCCAGGGCCCACGAGCAGTACTTC.

The chain carries TRBV4-1 and TRBJ1-4; TRBD1 matches at 7 bases. Germline values: CDR1 MGHRA, CDR2 YSYEKL. This CDR3 has 15 residues. Losses at the gene ends were 4 bases for V and 6 bases for J; bases not matched to a gene: 8. CDR3 residues: CASSRQQGLDEKLFF. In DNA, the CDR3 is TGCGCCAGCAGCCGCCAACAGGGGTTAGATGAAAAACTGTTTTTT.

This clone was seen once. The rearrangement joins TRBV19 to TRBJ1-4; D perhaps matches TRBD1 (6 bases). The CDR3 sequence is 14 residues long. The germline V gene has CDR1 LNHDA and CDR2 SQIVND (reference sequence). V lost 5 bases and J 6 bases, leaving 13 bases between the germline ends. The CDR3 region has the DNA TGTGCCAGTAGTCTGGACAGAGTGGATGAAAAACTGTTTTTT. Its protein is CASSLDRVDEKLFF.

The gene calls are TRBV2 and TRBJ2-2; the D is unclear. Trimming removed 1 base at V and 4 bases at J, with 1 base between. CDR1 is SNHLY and CDR2 is FYNNEI in the germline V gene. The CDR3 extends over 12 amino acids. CDR3 loop: CASSEVTGELFF. The CDR3, as DNA: TGTGCCAGCAGTGAAGTCACCGGGGAGCTGTTTTTT.

This clone was seen only once. The chain uses TRBV19 and TRBJ1-5, with D possibly being TRBD1 (5 bases). The CDR3 covers 21 residues. Trimming pared 3 bases from V and 0 bases from J, leaving 27 bases between. Per germline, CDR1 LNHDA and CDR2 SQIVND (reference sequence). CDR3 in DNA: TGTGCCAGTAGTATGAGGTTCAGAGGCCAACAGGCGGGATATAGCAATCAGCCCCAGCATTTT. It yields the protein CASSMRFRGQQAGYSNQPQHF.

This clone was found a few times. The J gene is TRBJ1-2, the V gene TRBV28, with D unclear. The germline CDR1 and CDR2 sequences are MDHEN and SYDVKM. V was pared by 1 base and J by 8 bases, with 14 bases between. CDR3 length equals 14 residues. Written as DNA, the CDR3 is TGTGCCAGCAGTTTATCGGGTAGGGTCCGCGGCTACACCTTC. Translating it yields CASSLSGRVRGYTF.

The J gene is TRBJ1-2, the V gene TRBV28, with TRBD1 matching over 7 bases. The J segment lost 6 bases and the V segment lost 5 bases, leaving 18 bases of the junction unmatched. Germline loops: CDR1 MDHEN, CDR2 SYDVKM. This CDR3 is 17 amino acids long. The CDR3 is CASSAPRYTGEGDGYTF. The CDR3 DNA is TGTGCCAGCAGTGCCCCCCGCTATACAGGGGAAGGTGATGGCTACACCTTC.

The J gene is TRBJ1-1, the V gene TRBV3-1 (or the pseudogene TRBV3-2), with a tentative D call TRBD1 (5 bases). Germline lookup yields CDR1 LGHDT and CDR2 YNNKEL (reference sequence). V lost 1 base to trimming and J lost 6 bases, with 9 bases between them. This CDR3 has 13 residues. CDR3 in amino acids: CASSQVGGSEAFF. Written as DNA, the CDR3 is TGTGCCAGCAGCCAAGTTGGGGGGTCTGAAGCTTTCTTT.

The J gene is TRBJ1-4, the V gene TRBV25-1, with 12 bases fitting TRBD1. V shed 8 bases, J shed 5 bases, and the junction held 12 bases outside the gene matches. This CDR3 comprises 17 residues. Germline V gene lookup returns CDR1 MGHDK and CDR2 SYGVNS. The CDR3 reads CASASGTGGFANEKLFF. As DNA, the CDR3 is TGTGCCAGCGCCTCCGGGACAGGGGGCTTTGCGAATGAAAAACTGTTTTTT. Combining the CDR3 with reference TRBV25-1 and TRBJ1-4 gives the whole variable domain EADIYQTPRYLVIGTGKKITLECSQTMGHDKMYWYQQDPGMELHLIHYSYGVNSTEKGDLSSESTVSRIRTEHFPLTLESARPSHTSQYLCASASGTGGFANEKLFFGSGTQLSVL.

The chain has TRBV5-1 and TRBJ1-1, with 9 bases that match TRBD1. The CDR3 extends over 15 amino acids. J lost 7 bases, V lost 4 bases, and 11 bases had no gene match. Germline CDR1 is SGHRS and CDR2 is YFSETQ. CDR3 DNA: TGCGCCAGCAGCCTTTGGACAGGGGTCGTCGGTGAAGCTTTCTTT. Encoded protein: CASSLWTGVVGEAFF.